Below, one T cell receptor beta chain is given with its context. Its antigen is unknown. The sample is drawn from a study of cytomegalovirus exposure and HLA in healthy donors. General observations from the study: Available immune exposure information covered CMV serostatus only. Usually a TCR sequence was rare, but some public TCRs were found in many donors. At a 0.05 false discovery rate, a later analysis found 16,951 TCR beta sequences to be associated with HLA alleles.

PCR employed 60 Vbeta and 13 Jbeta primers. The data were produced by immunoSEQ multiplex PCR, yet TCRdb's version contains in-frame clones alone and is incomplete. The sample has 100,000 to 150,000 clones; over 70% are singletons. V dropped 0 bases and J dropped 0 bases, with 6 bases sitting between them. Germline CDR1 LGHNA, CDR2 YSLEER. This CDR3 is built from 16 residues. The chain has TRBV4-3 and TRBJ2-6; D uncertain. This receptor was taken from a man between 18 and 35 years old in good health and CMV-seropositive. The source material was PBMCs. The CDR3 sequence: CASSQESGSGANVLTF. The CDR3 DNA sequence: TGCGCCAGCAGCCAAGAATCCGGCTCTGGGGCCAACGTCCTGACTTTC.